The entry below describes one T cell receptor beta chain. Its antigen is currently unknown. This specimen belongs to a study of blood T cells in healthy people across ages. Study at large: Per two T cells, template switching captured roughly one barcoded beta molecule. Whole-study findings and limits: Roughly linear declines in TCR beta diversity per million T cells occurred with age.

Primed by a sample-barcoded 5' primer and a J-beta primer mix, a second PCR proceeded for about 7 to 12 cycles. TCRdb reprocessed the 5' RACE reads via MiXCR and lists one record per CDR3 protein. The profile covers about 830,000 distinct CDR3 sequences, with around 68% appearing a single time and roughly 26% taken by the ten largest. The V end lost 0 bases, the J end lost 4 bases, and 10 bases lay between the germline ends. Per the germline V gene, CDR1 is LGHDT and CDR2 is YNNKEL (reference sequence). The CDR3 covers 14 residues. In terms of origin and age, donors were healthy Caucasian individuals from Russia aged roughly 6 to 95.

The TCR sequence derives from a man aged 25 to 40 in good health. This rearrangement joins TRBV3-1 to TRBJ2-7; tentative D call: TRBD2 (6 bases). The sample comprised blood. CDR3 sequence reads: CASSQDRGKYEQYF. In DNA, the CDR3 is TGTGCCAGCAGCCAAGATCGGGGGAAGTACGAGCAGTACTTC.